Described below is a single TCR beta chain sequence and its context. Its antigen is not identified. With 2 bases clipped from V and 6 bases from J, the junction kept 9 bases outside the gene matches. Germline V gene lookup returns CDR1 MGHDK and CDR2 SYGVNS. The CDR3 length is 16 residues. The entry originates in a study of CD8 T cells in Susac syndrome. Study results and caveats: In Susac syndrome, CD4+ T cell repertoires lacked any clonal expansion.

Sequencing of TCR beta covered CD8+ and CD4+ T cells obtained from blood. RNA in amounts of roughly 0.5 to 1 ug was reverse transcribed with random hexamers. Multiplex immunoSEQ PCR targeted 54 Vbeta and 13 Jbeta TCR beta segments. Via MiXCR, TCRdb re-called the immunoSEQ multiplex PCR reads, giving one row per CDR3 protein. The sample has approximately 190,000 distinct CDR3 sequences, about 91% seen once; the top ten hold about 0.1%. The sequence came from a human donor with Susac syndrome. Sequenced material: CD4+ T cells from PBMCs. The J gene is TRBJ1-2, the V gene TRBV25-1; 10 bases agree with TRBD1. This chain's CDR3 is CASSEHSTGGENGYTF. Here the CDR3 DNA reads TGTGCCAGCAGTGAACATTCGACAGGGGGCGAGAATGGCTACACCTTC.